This TCR beta chain came from a study of cytomegalovirus exposure and HLA in healthy donors (dated by TCRdb to about 2017). For context, the study as a whole: An earlier analysis of some 620 of the donors reported roughly 300 Gb of sequence data and 117 million unique TCR beta sequences obtained from 180 million or so T cells. Donor age, sex, ethnicity and CMV serostatus were collected together with the repertoire data. The study aimed to test whether signatures of past pathogen exposure could be identified by cataloging public T cell receptors. Typing coverage varied by locus: roughly 629-630 donors for A, B, C, DRB1 and DQB1; 522 for DQA1; more than 600 for DPA1; more than 450 for DPB1. A later analysis re-analyzed previously published TCR beta repertoires from approximately 670 donors and added high-resolution HLA genotyping to study TCR occurrence patterns. Of the 398 genotyped donors, 65% to 90% fell in the genetic ancestry cluster associated with self-reported Caucasian donors. Among around 400 genotyped donors of the cohort, an average of around 220,000 unique TCR beta nucleotide sequences was sequenced per donor, of which about 19% were non-productive. In an earlier analysis of over 550 of the donors, high-throughput TCR beta sequencing was used to judge whether each TCR beta V gene segment behaved as functional or pseudogenic. Every repertoire in the discovery cohort had been generated on one and the same sequencing platform. Besides the first cohort of roughly 640 subjects, a separate validation cohort made up of roughly 120 different subjects was used. Approximately 330 gigabases of sequencing data and around 80 million unique TCR sequences made up an early release that covered nearly 650 HLA-typed donors. Rather than drawing on any new phenotypic data, the later analysis identified candidate immune exposures from TCR beta sequences and the way those sequences occurred across donors. Roughly 5 DR-DQ haplotypes were treated as single units for association and clustering because of strong linkage in the cohort. A later genetic analysis used genome-wide SNP genotypes for about three fifths of the roughly 700 donors, treating that subset as a discovery cohort. The study combined high-throughput TCR immunosequencing, statistical association of individual TCRs with disease status, and machine learning to predict cytomegalovirus infection status. The T cell repertoires of about 700 subjects were profiled by immunosequencing and related to cytomegalovirus serostatus. Both class I and class II loci were covered by HLA typing, at four-digit resolution.

Library creation used the immunoSEQ multiplex PCR assay. A mixture of 60 forward primers for TCR Vbeta segments and 13 reverse primers for TCR Jbeta segments was used in the multiplex PCR. Amplification of the CDR3 region of rearranged TCR beta genes was performed with a multiplex PCR assay on genomic DNA. The amplified TCR beta libraries were sequenced on the Illumina HiSeq System as 87-base-pair reads. In the paper's pipeline: Across the 670 or so repertoires, a later analysis counted around 80 million unique TCR beta chains, roughly 11 million of which were shared by at least two donors. Raw reads were error-corrected and collapsed into unique sequences with a nearest-neighbor algorithm that merged closely related sequences to remove PCR and sequencing errors. To assign V, D and J gene segments, CDR3 sequences were aligned to IMGT reference sequences. Each retained sequence needed at least a six-nucleotide match to both a V gene segment and a J gene segment. A rearrangement was called productive if the CDR3 had no stop codons and remained in frame with V and J, and every other rearrangement was called non-productive. CDR3 was defined according to IMGT convention as the region running from the second conserved V-encoded cysteine to the conserved J-encoded phenylalanine. The earlier analysis of 450 to 750 of the donors excluded any sequence lacking an unambiguous match to a single V gene segment. An earlier analysis of almost 600 of the donors classified V segments as functional when productive rearrangements were above 56.7% and as segregating when the standard deviation between donors was above 5%. To diagnose cytomegalovirus status from the catalog of TCR beta chain sequences, a statistical classification framework was built. In a later analysis, TCR nucleotide sequences were compared against IMGT/GENE-DB human TR gene sequences so that V and J genes could be assigned. In a later analysis, CDR3 sequences and most-parsimonious VDJ recombination scenarios were assigned using the TCRdist pipeline. A later analysis defined each TCR beta chain by its CDR3 amino acid sequence plus V-gene family, and excluded reads lacking a unique V-gene family. A later analysis removed roughly 590 highly shared, low-generation-probability nucleotide sequences to deal with suspected cross-contamination and a sequencing artifact. A later analysis calculated a clonal expansion index for each public chain from normalized within-repertoire ranks of inferred template counts. Generation probabilities in a later analysis came from a VDJ recombination model fitted to out-of-frame rearrangements, and those results were checked against IGoR. A later analysis scored TCR-TCR, TCR-HLA and TCR-CMV co-occurrence with hypergeometric tests, applying a repertoire-size bias correction to TCR pairs. False discovery rates were estimated in a later analysis by permuting HLA or CMV assignments 20 times. In a later analysis, co-occurring TCRs were grouped with DBSCAN, and TCRdist sequence similarity was added when clustering was performed within HLA-allele-positive subsets. Repertoires with fewer than 30,000 or more than 120,000 public chains, plus five repertoires with anomalous nucleotide sharing, were excluded from co-occurrence clustering. TCRdb's version of the immuneACCESS table is confined to in-frame rearrangements and falls short of the full clone set. An unresolved V gene accounts for under half of the shortfall where checked; the remainder is of unknown origin. The V and J calls and clone size are taken from that table; D and trimming were inferred from the DNA. This sample's listing comprises 100,000 to 150,000 clones. In total, the top ten clones hold 1.5% to 2% of the sample.

Taken from the germline V gene (reference sequence), the CDR1 and CDR2 loops are WNHNN and SYGVQD. The cysteine opens and the phenylalanine closes a CDR3 of 18 amino acids. Only CDR3 DNA remains: 54 bases, in frame from the first base. Here V drops 4 bases and J drops 3 bases, and the junction holds 14 bases not matched to any gene. The cohort was made up of around 720 healthy bone marrow donors. At the time of sampling, every cohort member was nominally healthy, though immune exposures that went unrecorded were likely present. The donor was CMV seronegative and was included in the group of hundreds of seronegative cohort members. Every donor gave a peripheral blood sample, and the peripheral blood mononuclear cells from that sample were used for TCR beta sequencing. Genomic DNA was extracted from the blood cell samples with the Qiagen DNeasy Blood Extraction Kit. As concerns this clone: Its antigen remains unidentified.

Points the paper makes about the study in general: Compared with equally common non-associated chains, HLA-associated TCR beta chains in a later analysis were more clonally expanded and had lower generation probabilities. Cytomegalovirus status was reported to be diagnosed by the classifier with high specificity and sensitivity in both the original and validation cohorts. Only TCR beta chains were sequenced in this cohort, and the absence of alpha or paired-chain data limited detectable features. Several of the top co-occurrence clusters appeared to be linked to parvovirus B19, influenza, CMV and Epstein-Barr virus, according to a later analysis. Because counts were too low, seventeen rarely observed V segments, including chromosome 9 orphons, were excluded from the earlier analysis of fewer than 650 of the donors. Some IMGT-functional V segments, including TRBV6-2 and TRBV6-3, could not be told apart with the 87-base-pair reads, so those segments were excluded. A total of 150 to 200 TCR beta chains were listed by the study as associated with cytomegalovirus. The sequencing pipeline was judged likely to have produced a cluster of highly shared sequence variants as a technical artifact. A later genetic analysis reported fewer N-insertions in productive TCRs among donors in an Asian-associated ancestry cluster than the approximately 700-donor mean. Three of the identified cytomegalovirus-associated TCR beta chains were confirmed in vitro to be specific for cytomegalovirus antigens. A further reported finding was that TCR beta sequences accurately predicted the HLA-A and HLA-B alleles for most subjects in the first cohort. It was suggested by the authors that the approach could potentially be generalized to other disease states and immunological phenotypes. Because HLA typing was missing for some donors at each locus, association tests included only the typed subset. Sequencing depth was assumed to be roughly uniform across donors in the presence/absence analyses, though that assumption may not hold. Correlated functional status among segregating V segments might be attributable to linkage disequilibrium, but an unknown experimental factor could not be ruled out. When HLA alleles, especially DR and DQ, strongly co-occurred, attributing TCR associations to individual alleles was difficult. For the cohort, immune exposure information was limited to CMV serostatus. While some public TCRs were present in many individuals, most TCR sequences turned up only very rarely across donors. In a later analysis, most CMV-associated TCR beta chains were found to appear HLA-restricted, with HLA associations seemingly driven largely by CMV exposure. A later genetic analysis associated a missense DCLRE1C variant with V-gene and J-gene trimming of TCR beta chains, and an independent cohort replicated the association. At a false discovery rate of 0.05, a later analysis linked 15,000 to 20,000 TCR beta sequences to specific HLA alleles. Broadly in line with IMGT annotations, most TCR beta V segments showed up in productive rearrangements about 87% or about 30% of the time in an earlier analysis of under 700 of the donors. In a later analysis, the rate of TCR association differed among HLA loci, with DRB1 alleles having the most associated TCRs and HLA-C alleles having the fewest.

The receptor's source is a man aged 18 to 29 in good health and CMV-seronegative. The chain employs TRBV10-1 and TRBJ2-3; 9 bases in between match TRBD1. Specimen: PBMCs. The CDR3 protein: CASSGPPTGTGWTDTQYF. In nucleotide form, the sequence is TGCGCCAGCAGTGGCCCTCCTACCGGGACAGGGTGGACAGATACGCAGTATTTT.